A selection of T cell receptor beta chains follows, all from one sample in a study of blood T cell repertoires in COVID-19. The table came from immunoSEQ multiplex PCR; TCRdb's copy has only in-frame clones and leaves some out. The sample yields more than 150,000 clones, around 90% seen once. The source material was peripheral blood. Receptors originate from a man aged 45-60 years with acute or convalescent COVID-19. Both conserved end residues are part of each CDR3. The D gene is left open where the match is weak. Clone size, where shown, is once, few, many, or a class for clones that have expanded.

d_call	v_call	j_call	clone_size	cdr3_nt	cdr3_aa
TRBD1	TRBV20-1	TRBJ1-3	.	TGCAGTGCTAAACAGGGGAACACCATATATTTT	CSAKQGNTIYF
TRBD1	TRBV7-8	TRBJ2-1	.	TGTGCCAGCAGCTTAGTAGAAACAGGGGGGTACAATGAGCAGTTCTTC	CASSLVETGGYNEQFF
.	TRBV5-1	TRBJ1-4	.	TGCGCCAGCAGCTTGTCAACCAACACAGACAGCGGGAATGAAAAACTGTTTTTT	CASSLSTNTDSGNEKLFF
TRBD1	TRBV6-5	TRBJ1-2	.	TGTGCCAGCAGTTTCGGACAGGGGAGCTTCTATGGCTACACCTTC	CASSFGQGSFYGYTF
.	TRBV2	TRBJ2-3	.	TGTGCCAGCAGTGAAGCTTGGGCCCGAGATACGCAGTATTTT	CASSEAWARDTQYF
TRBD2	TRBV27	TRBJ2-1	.	TGTGCCAGCAGTCCTAGCGGGAGGGCGCCCTATGAGCAGTTCTTC	CASSPSGRAPYEQFF
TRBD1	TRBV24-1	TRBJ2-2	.	TGTGCCACCAGTGATGCCCTCGGGACAGGGGCTACCGGGGAGCTGTTTTTT	CATSDALGTGATGELFF
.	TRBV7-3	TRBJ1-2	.	TGTGCCAGCAGCTTAAGGGCAGGGCAGAATAACTATGGCTACACCTTC	CASSLRAGQNNYGYTF
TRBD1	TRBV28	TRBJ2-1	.	TGTGCCAGCAGCCTGGACAGGGGGCCCTACAATGAGCAGTTCTTC	CASSLDRGPYNEQFF
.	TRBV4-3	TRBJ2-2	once	TGCGCCAGCAGCCTTCGGACAGCCTTGGCCGGGGAGCTGTTTTTT	CASSLRTALAGELFF
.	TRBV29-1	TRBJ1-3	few	TGCAGCGCCCTACAGGTCTCTGGAAACACCATATATTTT	CSALQVSGNTIYF
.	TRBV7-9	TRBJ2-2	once	TGTGCCAGCGCGGAGGGGACAGCGAACACCGGGGAGCTGTTTTTT	CASAEGTANTGELFF
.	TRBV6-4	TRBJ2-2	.	TGTGCCAGCAGTGCCGAGGCTGCCGGGGAGCTGTTTTTT	CASSAEAAGELFF
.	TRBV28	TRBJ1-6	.	TGTGCCAGCAGTCTGCGGCGGACAGACTCACCCCTCCACTTT	CASSLRRTDSPLHF
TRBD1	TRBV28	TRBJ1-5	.	TGTGCCAGCAGTCCCACCGGGACAGGGGGGGATCAGCCCCAGCATTTT	CASSPTGTGGDQPQHF
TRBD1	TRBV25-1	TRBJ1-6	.	TGTGCCAGCAGTGAATGGAGCAGTAGGGACAGGACTTCACCCCTCCACTTT	CASSEWSSRDRTSPLHF
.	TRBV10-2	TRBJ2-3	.	TGCGCCAGCAGCCAGGGGATGGGCACAGATACGCAGTATTTT	CASSQGMGTDTQYF
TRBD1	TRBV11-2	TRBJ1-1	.	TGTGCCAGCAGCGTCTACAGGGGGCACACTGAAGCTTTCTTT	CASSVYRGHTEAFF
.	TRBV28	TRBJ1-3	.	TGTGCCAGCAGTTCCAGGGGTGACGGAAACACCATATATTTT	CASSSRGDGNTIYF
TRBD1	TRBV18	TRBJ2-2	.	TGTGCCAGCCGGGGACAGGACAACACCGGGGAGCTGTTTTTT	CASRGQDNTGELFF
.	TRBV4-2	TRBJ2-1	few	TGTGCCAGCAGCCCTTGGGCCGGGGGTGGTGAGCAGTTCTTC	CASSPWAGGGEQFF
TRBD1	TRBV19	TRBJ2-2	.	TGTGCCAGTAGGCAAGGGACAGGACACACCGGGGAGCTGTTTTTT	CASRQGTGHTGELFF